This T cell receptor beta chain is from a study of shared clonotypes between healthy human individuals. Study at large: Donor composition was a couple of women and a few men, aged 18 to 49.

HIV-negative, healthy adults without recent acute infections or vaccinations were the donors. Per germline, CDR1 SNHLY and CDR2 FYNNEI. J gave up 8 bases and V 7 bases, and 11 bases lay outside the gene matches. CDR3 length equals 14 residues. TCRdb keeps only in-frame clones here, not all; method: immunoSEQ multiplex PCR. Of about 2.5 million clones in the sample, 85% to 95% were seen once. Worth noting for this clone: Its antigen is unidentified.

Whole-study results and caveats: Clonotypes shared by all four donors outscored non-shared clonotypes in generation probability. An effect of sequencing depth on clonotype sharing among donors was expected.

Specimen: naive CD4+ T cells from PBMCs. Stated subset: CD45RA+ positively selected. This TCR derives from a man between 18 and 29 years old in good health. Some clones in this sample may be carry-over from other donors' samples. The V call is TRBV2, the J call TRBJ1-2, with TRBD1 identical over 9 bases. CDR3 sequence (DNA): TGTGCCAGCAAATTTGTGACAGGGGGTTCGGGCTACACCTTC. Translation gives CASKFVTGGSGYTF. Looking up the rest from reference TRBV2 and TRBJ1-2 gives the full variable domain: EPEVTQTPSHQVTQMGQEVILRCVPISNHLYFYWYRQILGQKVEFLVSFYNNEISEKSEIFDDQFSVERPDGSNFTLKIRSTKLEDSAMYFCASKFVTGGSGYTFGSGTRLTVV.